This T cell receptor beta chain was captured by sequencing in a study of cytomegalovirus exposure and HLA in healthy donors. Study information: It was reported in a later analysis that the same platform had been used for the 120 or so validation repertoires as for the roughly 710 first-cohort repertoires.

Study-wide results and caveats: In vitro testing confirmed a few CMV-associated chains as specific for CMV antigens.

Measured with immunoSEQ multiplex PCR; TCRdb has only the in-frame clones, and not every one. The sample holds under 350,000 clones; approximately 83% are singletons and the top ten take 0.9% to 1.1%. In the case of this clone: Its target is not known.

Germline-derived CDR1 and CDR2 are MGHRA and YSYEKL. Trimming pared 0 bases from V and 0 bases from J, leaving 10 bases between. CDR3 size: 16 residues. V and J are TRBV4-1 and TRBJ2-3; perhaps TRBD2 as D (5 bases). Sequencing was done on a sample of PBMCs. The TCR sequence derives from a woman between 18 and 30 years old in good health and CMV-seronegative. Written as DNA, the CDR3 is TGCGCCAGCAGCCAAGATCTGACGGGGAGCACAGATACGCAGTATTTT. This gives the protein CASSQDLTGSTDTQYF.